The 14 T cell receptor beta chains below come from one sample, sequenced in a study of vaccination effects on CD4 cells after COVID-19. Their antigens are not known. Isolation of CD4+ T cells took place after approximately ten days of culture. Participants were vaccinated with two doses of either the BNT162b2 or mRNA-1273 vaccine. TCRdb's table, derived via immunoSEQ multiplex PCR, lists solely in-frame clones and lacks some. The profile shows 66,000 or so clones, over 70% of them singletons. The sequencing here drew on CD4+ T cells from PBMCs cultured without peptide, taken after COVID-19 vaccination. The origin of the receptors is a human donor who received a COVID-19 vaccine.

About this clone: Other nucleotide sequences in the sample specify the same CDR3. J is TRBJ2-5 and V is TRBV4-3, with a tentative D call TRBD1 (6 bases). Per the germline V gene, CDR1 is LGHNA and CDR2 is YSLEER. Trimming cost V 0 bases and J 5 bases, with 7 bases left between them. The CDR3 spans 13 residues. CDR3 sequence: CASSQDRGETQYF. The CDR3 DNA reads TGCGCCAGCAGCCAAGACAGGGGCGAGACCCAGTACTTC.

The chain links TRBV27 to TRBJ2-1; D remains ambiguous. Germline V gene sequence: CDR1 MNHEY, CDR2 SMNVEV (reference sequence). V dropped 5 bases and J dropped 4 bases, with 12 bases sitting between them. CDR3 size: 14 residues. In DNA, the CDR3 is TGTGCCAGCAGTCAGCAGCCCTATTACAATGAGCAGTTCTTC. This encodes CASSQQPYYNEQFF.

CDR3 loop: CASSPGHVSSYGYTF. CDR3 bases: TGCGCCAGCAGCCCGGGACACGTTTCGAGCTATGGCTACACCTTC. J is TRBJ1-2 and V is TRBV5-1; possible D gene TRBD1, 6 bases. CDR3 length equals 15 residues. Trimming pared 4 bases from V and 4 bases from J, leaving 17 bases between. Germline V gene sequence: CDR1 SGHRS, CDR2 YFSETQ. Full variable domain (rest looked up from reference TRBV5-1 and TRBJ1-2): KAGVTQTPRYLIKTRGQQVTLSCSPISGHRSVSWYQQTPGQGLQFLFEYFSETQRNKGNFPGRFSGRQFSNSRSEMNVSTLELGDSALYLCASSPGHVSSYGYTFGSGTRLTVV.

J is TRBJ2-5 and V is TRBV19; 9 nucleotides agree with TRBD1. The CDR3 covers 16 residues. The J segment lost 4 bases and the V segment lost 5 bases, leaving 11 bases of the junction unmatched. Germline V gene sequence: CDR1 LNHDA, CDR2 SQIVND (reference sequence). This chain's CDR3 is CASSAHGQGRGETQYF. CDR3 sequence (DNA): TGTGCCAGTAGTGCCCACGGACAGGGGAGGGGAGAGACCCAGTACTTC.

The J gene is TRBJ2-5, the V gene TRBV24-1, with a tentative D call TRBD1 (6 bases). Germline V gene lookup returns CDR1 KGHDR and CDR2 SFDVKD. The CDR3 sequence is 15 residues long. V was shortened by 2 bases and J by 5 bases, with 14 bases between the two germline ends. CDR3 nucleotide sequence: TGTGCCACCAGTGATTCCAGGGGTCCGGGTGAGACCCAGTACTTC. Its translation: CATSDSRGPGETQYF.

V usage is TRBV2 and J usage is TRBJ2-3; 9 nucleotides line up with TRBD2. This CDR3 contains 20 residues. The V gene's germline CDR1 is SNHLY and CDR2 FYNNEI. V was clipped by 10 bases and J by 5 bases; unmatched bases: 28. The DNA of the CDR3 is TGTGCCAACGTACCGGGACTAGCAACCCGAGACGGGCGAGGAGGAGATACGCAGTATTTT. It codes for CANVPGLATRDGRGGDTQYF.

The rearrangement joins TRBV10-3 to TRBJ1-1; the match to TRBD1 covers 10 bases. CDR3 length equals 14 residues. Looked up from germline, CDR1 is ENHRY and CDR2 is SYGVKD. Germline trimming cut 6 bases from V and 4 bases from J; bases unmatched to any gene: 5. The CDR3 region is CAIRGTGEGTEAFF. The CDR3 bases are TGTGCCATCAGGGGGACAGGGGAGGGCACTGAAGCTTTCTTT.

In this sample, this clone turned up a few times. The chain joins TRBV3-1 (or the pseudogene TRBV3-2) to TRBJ1-1, with D perhaps matching TRBD1 (6 bases). Trimming took off 4 bases at V and 6 bases at J, with 18 bases between the two ends. This CDR3 is 15 amino acids long. Germline-derived CDR1 and CDR2 are LGHDT and YNNKEL (reference sequence). The DNA for the CDR3 is TGTGCCAGCAGCCCGCGGAGGACAGTTCCCCCTGAAGCTTTCTTT. This codes for CASSPRRTVPPEAFF.

Only a few counts were recorded for this clone. This chain uses TRBV7-9 with TRBJ1-2; D is uncertain. Germline V gene lookup returns CDR1 SEHNR and CDR2 FQNEAQ (reference sequence). The germline V and J ends were trimmed by 1 base and 2 bases, with 14 bases remaining between them. This CDR3 has 16 amino acids. Here the CDR3 DNA reads TGTGCCAGCAGCTTAGGTCTCGGACGGATAAACTATGGCTACACCTTC. It codes for CASSLGLGRINYGYTF.

This clone was recorded a few times. The CDR3 is CASSTGIGEQFF. DNA for the CDR3: TGTGCCAGCAGTACAGGGATAGGTGAGCAGTTCTTC. The chain couples TRBV6-5 to TRBJ2-1, with D perhaps TRBD1 (6 bases). The ends were cut back, 5 bases at V and 9 bases at J, with 11 bases in the middle. This CDR3 region has 12 residues. Germline-derived CDR1 and CDR2 are MNHEY and SVGAGI.

The chain combines TRBV7-2 with TRBJ1-2; 7 bases match TRBD1. This CDR3 contains 14 residues. J gave up 0 bases and V 5 bases, and 3 bases lay outside the gene matches. Germline lookup yields CDR1 SGHTA and CDR2 FQGNSA. The CDR3 region is CASSPGQTNYGYTF. The CDR3 nucleotides are TGTGCCAGCAGCCCGGGACAGACTAACTATGGCTACACCTTC.

The chain is built from TRBV11-2 and TRBJ1-1; maybe TRBD1 (6 bases). Trimming pared 1 base from V and 11 bases from J, leaving 17 bases between. CDR3 size: 14 residues. CDR1 and CDR2 (germline): SGHAT, FQNNGV. CDR3 sequence reads: CASSLARGGGLAFF. CDR3 nucleotide sequence: TGTGCCAGCAGCTTAGCCAGAGGGGGAGGGTTGGCTTTCTTT.

This clone came up once. The chain uses TRBV7-4 and TRBJ2-7, with D possibly TRBD1 on 5 matching bases. The CDR3 length is 15 residues. Germline V gene lookup returns CDR1 SGHVT and CDR2 SQSDAQ. V dropped 3 bases and J dropped 2 bases, with 14 bases sitting between them. The DNA for the CDR3 is TGTGCCAGCAGCTTCCTCGACAGCGAACCCTACGAGCAGTACGTC. The encoded protein is CASSFLDSEPYEQYV.

The CDR3 nucleotides are TGTGCCAGCAGTCCCCTAGCGGGGGATAGGAATGAGCAGTTCTTC. Protein sequence: CASSPLAGDRNEQFF. The V and J genes are TRBV6-2 or TRBV6-3 and TRBJ2-1; 10 nucleotides match TRBD2. CDR1 MNHEY and CDR2 SVGEGT come from the germline V gene. The trim removed 5 bases at V and 7 bases at J, leaving 8 bases unmatched. This CDR3 is built from 15 residues.